Below, 30 T cell receptor beta chains from the same sample are listed, as sequenced in a study of Ad26.COV2.S vaccination and SARS-CoV-2 variants (dated by TCRdb to the early 2020s). The library relied on the immunoSEQ multiplex PCR assay. TCRdb holds this immuneACCESS table with in-frame rearrangements only. Some clones are missing; in checked studies, unresolved V genes explain under half, and the rest has no known cause. The sample yields more than 300,000 clones; 88% were counted once. The ten largest clones capture 6.4% of the sample. This specimen's treatment or condition label, per the study, means: over 15 received Ad26.COV2.S at low or high dose, single or two shots; 5 received placebo; per-sample allocation not given. For vaccine and placebo recipients, the sequenced repertoires came from samples collected on day 63 after the first injection. Here the sequenced sample was peripheral blood, taken in a trial of Ad26.COV2.S vaccine versus placebo. The receptors were gathered from a person between 18 and 59 years old who received the Ad26.COV2.S COVID-19 vaccine or a placebo.

This clone has a single count. The CDR3 sequence: CASSQERRTLDTQYF. Here the CDR3 DNA reads TGCGCCAGCAGCCAAGAGAGGCGGACGCTAGATACGCAGTATTTT. The chain recombines TRBV4-3 with TRBJ2-3; D call uncertain. V was cut by 0 bases and J by 5 bases, with 12 bases left in between. This CDR3 contains 15 residues. Germline V lookup: CDR1 LGHNA, CDR2 YSLEER.

This clone was found once. The chain carries TRBV27 and TRBJ1-5; D unclear. In germline, CDR1 is MNHEY, CDR2 SMNVEV (reference sequence). Trimming stripped 6 bases from V and 5 bases from J, with 17 bases between. This CDR3 comprises 15 residues. CDR3 region: CASSREGLLDQPQHF. As DNA, the CDR3 is TGTGCCAGCAGCCGAGAAGGGTTACTGGATCAGCCCCAGCATTTT.

This clone showed up just a few times. The chain has TRBV24-1 and TRBJ1-2, with 11 positions matching TRBD1. The CDR3 is 18 amino acids. V shed 0 bases, J shed 1 base, and the junction held 6 bases outside the gene matches. In germline, CDR1 is KGHDR, CDR2 SFDVKD. CDR3 sequence: CATSDLRTGTGGNYGYTF. DNA of the CDR3: TGTGCCACCAGTGATTTGCGGACCGGGACAGGGGGTAACTATGGCTACACCTTC.

The chain employs TRBV29-1 and TRBJ2-5; D unclear. This CDR3 contains 12 residues. Trimming removed 3 bases at V and 5 bases at J, with 10 bases between. From germline, CDR1 is SQVTM and CDR2 ANQGSEA. DNA for the CDR3: TGCAGCGTTGAGAACTTCTCGGAGACCCAGTACTTC. It specifies CSVENFSETQYF. The full variable domain, rest sourced from reference TRBV29-1 and TRBJ2-5, is SAVISQKPSRDICQRGTSLTIQCQVDSQVTMMFWYRQQPGQSLTLIATANQGSEATYESGFVIDKFPISRPNLTFSTLTVSNMSPEDSSIYLCSVENFSETQYFGPGTRLLVL.

This clone came up once. CDR3 bases: TGTGCCAGCAGTTCGAGGAGGAACGAGCAGTACTTC. Translating gives CASSSRRNEQYF. The rearrangement joins TRBV28 to TRBJ2-7, with D possibly matching TRBD2 (5 bases). The CDR3 has 12 amino acids. Germline V lookup: CDR1 MDHEN, CDR2 SYDVKM. The germline V and J ends were trimmed by 4 bases and 5 bases, with 9 bases remaining between them.

This clone appeared once. J is TRBJ2-2 and V is TRBV27; D gene unclear. Germline loops: CDR1 MNHEY, CDR2 SMNVEV (reference sequence). CDR3 length equals 14 residues. V lost 3 bases to trimming and J lost 0 bases, with 5 bases between them. CDR3 coding DNA: TGTGCCAGCAGTTTTCAGACGAACACCGGGGAGCTGTTTTTT. This codes for CASSFQTNTGELFF.

The chain links TRBV10-2 to TRBJ2-3, with TRBD2 matching 10 bases. The length of the CDR3 is 15 residues. Germline trimming cut 3 bases from V and 2 bases from J; bases unmatched to any gene: 2. Germline V gives CDR1 WSHSY, CDR2 SAAADI. DNA of the CDR3: TGCGCCAGCAGTGACAGCGGGGGGGCCACAGATACGCAGTATTTT. Encoded protein: CASSDSGGATDTQYF.

V usage is TRBV11-2 and J usage is TRBJ1-6; 7 positions agree with TRBD1. V trimming: 5 bases; J trimming: 9 bases; junction bases outside the gene matches: 10. The CDR3 contains 15 residues. The germline gives CDR1 SGHAT, CDR2 FQNNGV. The DNA of the CDR3 is TGTGCCAGCAGCCAACTAGGCCAGGGGGTTTCACCCCTCCACTTT. Its translation: CASSQLGQGVSPLHF.

This clone was counted only a few times. The V gene is TRBV18, the J gene TRBJ1-1; TRBD1 aligns across 11 bases. Germline-derived CDR1 and CDR2 are KGHSH and LQKENI. Trimming cost V 1 base and J 4 bases; bases outside gene matches: 2. This CDR3 is 15 amino acids long. The CDR3, as DNA: TGTGCCAGCTCACCACGCGGGACAGGGGGCACTGAAGCTTTCTTT. It codes for CASSPRGTGGTEAFF.

This sequence joins TRBV30 and TRBJ1-6, with 7 bases identical to TRBD1. Unmatched junction bases numbered 13, after V lost 4 bases and J lost 13 bases. The germline V gene has CDR1 GTSNPN and CDR2 SVGIG (reference sequence). The CDR3 consists of 14 residues. CDR3 region: CAWMTGTDSSPLHF. DNA for the CDR3: TGTGCCTGGATGACGGGGACAGATTCTTCCCCCCTCCACTTT.

This clone has more than one count but fewer than ten. This chain joins TRBV19 and TRBJ1-1; D perhaps matches TRBD1 (5 bases). Per the germline V gene, CDR1 is LNHDA and CDR2 is SQIVND (reference sequence). V was shortened by 5 bases and J by 1 base, with 8 bases between the two germline ends. The CDR3 is 13 residues long. The CDR3 sequence is CASSAGGNTEAFF. The CDR3 DNA is TGTGCCAGTAGTGCGGGGGGGAACACTGAAGCTTTCTTT.

Only one count was recorded for this clone. This chain joins TRBV28 and TRBJ2-7, with 7 positions matching TRBD2. The ends lost 7 bases at V and 4 bases at J; junction bases unmatched: 19. The length of the CDR3 is 17 residues. Germline CDR1 MDHEN, CDR2 SYDVKM. The CDR3 region has the DNA TGTGCCAGCATCCCAGCGGCGGGGACCGGACTAGTTTACGAGCAGTACTTC. Translated, it gives CASIPAAGTGLVYEQYF. Using reference TRBV28 and TRBJ2-7 for the parts outside the CDR3, the full variable domain is DVKVTQSSRYLVKRTGEKVFLECVQDMDHENMFWYRQDPGLGLRLIYFSYDVKMKEKGDIPEGYSVSREKKERFSLILESASTNQTSMYLCASIPAAGTGLVYEQYFGPGTRLTVT.

The rearrangement joins TRBV7-8 to TRBJ2-5; possibly TRBD1 for D (5 bases). V shed 3 bases and J shed 1 base, with 12 bases lying between them. CDR1 is SGHVS, CDR2 FQNEAQ, per germline. This CDR3 is 15 amino acids long. The CDR3 DNA is TGTGCCAGCAGCTTGCTGACAGACCCCCAAGAGACCCAGTACTTC. Translation gives CASSLLTDPQETQYF.

The chain joins TRBV18 to TRBJ1-1, with 10 bases identical to TRBD1. Germline V gene lookup returns CDR1 KGHSH and CDR2 LQKENI. V dropped 5 bases and J dropped 7; count of bases not matched to a gene: 7. The CDR3 covers 14 residues. CDR3 nucleotides: TGTGCCAGCTCAAGGGACAGGGGCGAGGATGAAGCTTTCTTT. Protein product: CASSRDRGEDEAFF.

The V gene is TRBV10-3, the J gene TRBJ2-7; TRBD1 agrees at 10 bases. The CDR3 covers 14 residues. CDR1 and CDR2 from the germline V gene are ENHRY and SYGVKD. V was clipped by 4 bases and J by 5 bases; unmatched bases: 5. The CDR3 region is CAISGKDRGNEQYF. In DNA form, the CDR3 reads TGTGCCATCAGTGGAAAGGACAGGGGGAACGAGCAGTACTTC.

The genes are TRBV4-2 and TRBJ2-7, with D possibly being TRBD1 or TRBD2 (6 bases each). This CDR3 region has 14 residues. Trimming removed 0 bases at V and 4 bases at J, with 10 bases between. The germline gives CDR1 LGHNA, CDR2 YNFKEQ. The chain's CDR3 is CASSQDRGVYEQYF. CDR3 sequence (DNA): TGTGCCAGCAGCCAAGATAGGGGGGTGTACGAGCAGTACTTC.

The chain is built from TRBV7-9 and TRBJ2-1, with unresolved D. Trimming shortened V by 3 bases and J by 4 bases, and 4 bases separated the two germline ends. This CDR3 region has 12 residues. Germline V gene lookup returns CDR1 SEHNR and CDR2 FQNEAQ (reference sequence). The CDR3 nucleotides are TGTGCCAGCAGCTTTCAGTACAATGAGCAGTTCTTC. It translates to CASSFQYNEQFF.

The V call is TRBV5-3, the J call TRBJ2-7; D is possibly TRBD2 (6 bases). TRBV5-3 is known as an ORF, though its function is uncertain. The CDR3 extends over 17 amino acids. The V end was cut by 7 bases, the J end by 0 bases, with 23 bases between. CDR3 bases: TGTGCCAGACAAAGATCCCCGGGACTGAGGAGCTCCTACGAGCAGTACTTC. Its translation: CARQRSPGLRSSYEQYF.

The V call is TRBV2, the J call TRBJ2-7, with a weak D call TRBD1 (6 bases). Germline loops: CDR1 SNHLY, CDR2 FYNNEI. V dropped 3 bases and J dropped 0 bases, with 12 bases sitting between them. CDR3 length equals 15 residues. The CDR3 bases are TGTGCCAGCAGTGAGGAACAGGGAAGCTCCTACGAGCAGTACTTC. Translating gives CASSEEQGSSYEQYF.

The CDR3 loop is CASSGRGNGYTF. The DNA for the CDR3 is TGTGCCAGCTCCGGAAGGGGCAACGGCTACACCTTC. This chain uses TRBV18 with TRBJ1-2; perhaps TRBD1 as D (5 bases). CDR3 length equals 12 residues. Germline loops: CDR1 KGHSH, CDR2 LQKENI. The ends were cut back, 6 bases at V and 8 bases at J, with 13 bases in the middle.

The chain has TRBV7-3 and TRBJ2-7; D is ambiguous. With 5 bases removed from V and 0 bases from J, the gap between germline ends came to 11 bases. CDR1 SGHTA and CDR2 FQGTGA come from the germline V gene. The CDR3 is 14 amino acids. The CDR3: CASSPRHPSYEQYF. The CDR3 DNA is TGTGCCAGCAGCCCCCGACACCCCTCCTACGAGCAGTACTTC.

The chain links TRBV7-9 to TRBJ2-7, with 8 bases aligning to TRBD1. Germline V CDR1 and CDR2: SEHNR, FQNEAQ (reference sequence). The ends lost 4 bases at V and 7 bases at J; junction bases unmatched: 6. The CDR3 loop spans 13 amino acids. The CDR3 loop reads CASSWTGFKEQYF. CDR3 nucleotide sequence: TGTGCCAGCAGCTGGACAGGGTTTAAGGAGCAGTACTTC.

The chain is built from TRBV10-3 and TRBJ1-1, with 9 bases aligning to TRBD1. With 7 bases clipped from V and 4 bases from J, the junction kept 16 bases outside the gene matches. Germline CDR1 is ENHRY and CDR2 is SYGVKD. CDR3 size: 17 residues. The DNA for the CDR3 is TGTGCCATCATCGTAAGGGGGTACAGGGGGCCTGGCACTGAAGCTTTCTTT. Residues: CAIIVRGYRGPGTEAFF.

The gene calls are TRBV12-5 and TRBJ1-1; the D gene is possibly TRBD1 (5 bases). This CDR3 is 15 amino acids long. V was cut by 5 bases and J by 0 bases, with 13 bases left in between. The germline CDR1 and CDR2 sequences are LGHNT and FRNRAP. CDR3 bases: TGTGCTAGTGGTCCCGACGGACATCTGAACACTGAAGCTTTCTTT. Translation: CASGPDGHLNTEAFF. Supplemented by reference TRBV12-5 and TRBJ1-1, the full variable domain reads DARVTQTPRHKVTEMGQEVTMRCQPILGHNTVFWYRQTMMQGLELLAYFRNRAPLDDSGMPKDRFSAEMPDATLATLKIQPSEPRDSAVYFCASGPDGHLNTEAFFGQGTRLTVV.

The chain links TRBV30 to TRBJ1-6, with a tentative D call TRBD1 (6 bases). The CDR3 extends over 15 amino acids. The germline gives CDR1 GTSNPN, CDR2 SVGIG (reference sequence). The germline V and J ends were trimmed by 4 bases and 6 bases, with 16 bases remaining between them. The CDR3, as DNA: TGTGCCTGGAATTGGGGGGCGCGTAGTAATTCACCCCTCCACTTT. It yields the protein CAWNWGARSNSPLHF.

The V and J genes are TRBV11-2 and TRBJ1-4; TRBD1 is a possible D gene (5 bases). Between the trimmed V and J ends, which lost 4 bases and 3 bases, there was a span of 9 bases. Germline CDR1 is SGHAT and CDR2 is FQNNGV. The CDR3 length is 14 residues. The CDR3 loop is CASSWTIANEKLFF. The CDR3 nucleotides are TGTGCCAGCAGCTGGACAATAGCTAATGAAAAACTGTTTTTT.

The chain employs TRBV7-3 and TRBJ2-7, with D tentatively TRBD2 (6 bases). The V and J ends lost 0 bases and 3 bases respectively, with 15 bases between them. This CDR3 has 16 amino acids. Germline V gene data show CDR1 as SGHTA and CDR2 as FQGTGA. This chain's CDR3 is CASSLTRDLSFYEQYF. DNA for the CDR3: TGTGCCAGCAGCTTAACCCGGGACTTATCTTTCTACGAGCAGTACTTC.

This clone was seen only a few times. This chain connects TRBV6-5 to TRBJ2-7; TRBD1 or TRBD2 may be the D gene (6 bases each). Germline V CDR1 and CDR2: MNHEY, SVGAGI. V lost 2 bases, J lost 5 bases, and 19 bases lay in between. The CDR3 length is 16 residues. The CDR3 DNA reads as TGTGCCAGCAGTTACCAAGGCGGCACAGGGAGGAACGAGCAGTACTTC. Its translation: CASSYQGGTGRNEQYF.

This chain connects TRBV9 to TRBJ2-1, with D hard to call. Germline CDR1 is SGDLS and CDR2 is YYNGEE. V dropped 0 bases and J dropped 9 bases, with 7 bases sitting between them. This CDR3 comprises 12 residues. This chain's CDR3 is CASSVALGEQFF. In DNA form, the CDR3 reads TGTGCCAGCAGCGTAGCTTTGGGTGAGCAGTTCTTC. Full variable domain (outside the CDR3, taken from reference TRBV9 and TRBJ2-1): DSGVTQTPKHLITATGQRVTLRCSPRSGDLSVYWYQQSLDQGLQFLIQYYNGEERAKGNILERFSAQQFPDLHSELNLSSLELGDSALYFCASSVALGEQFFGPGTRLTVL.

This chain joins TRBV29-1 and TRBJ1-2; D is ambiguous. The CDR3 contains 13 residues. Per the germline V gene, CDR1 is SQVTM and CDR2 is ANQGSEA. Deletions cut 4 bases from V and 2 bases from J, with 11 bases between. Written as DNA, the CDR3 is TGCAGCGTTGTGGACCGGAAAAACTATGGCTACACCTTC. Its translation is CSVVDRKNYGYTF.